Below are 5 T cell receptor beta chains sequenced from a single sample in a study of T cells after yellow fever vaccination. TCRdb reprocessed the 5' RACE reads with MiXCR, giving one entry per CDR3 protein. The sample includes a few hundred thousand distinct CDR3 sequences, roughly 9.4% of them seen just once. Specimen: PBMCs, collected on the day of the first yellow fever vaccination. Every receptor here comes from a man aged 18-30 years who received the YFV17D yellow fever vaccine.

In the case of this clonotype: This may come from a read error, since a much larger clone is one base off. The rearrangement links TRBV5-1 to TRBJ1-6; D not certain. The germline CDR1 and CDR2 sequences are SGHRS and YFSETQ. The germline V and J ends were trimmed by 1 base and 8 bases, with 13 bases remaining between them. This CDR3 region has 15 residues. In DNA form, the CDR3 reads TGCGCCAGCAGCTTGCCCCCTACGGCCGATTCACCCCTCCACTTT. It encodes CASSLPPTADSPLHF.

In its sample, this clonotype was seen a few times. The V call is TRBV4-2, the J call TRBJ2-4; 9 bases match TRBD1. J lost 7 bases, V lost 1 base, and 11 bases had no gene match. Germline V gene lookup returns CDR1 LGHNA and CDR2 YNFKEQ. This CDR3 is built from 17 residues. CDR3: CASSQAPGQGLRNIQYF. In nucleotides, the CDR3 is TGTGCCAGCAGCCAAGCTCCGGGACAGGGTTTGAGGAACATTCAGTACTTC.

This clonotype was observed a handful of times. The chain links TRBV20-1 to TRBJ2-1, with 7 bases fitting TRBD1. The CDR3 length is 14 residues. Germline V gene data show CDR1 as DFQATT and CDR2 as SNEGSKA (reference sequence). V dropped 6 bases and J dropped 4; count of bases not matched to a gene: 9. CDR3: CSAPSGTVYNEQFF. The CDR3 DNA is TGCAGTGCACCCTCCGGGACAGTATACAATGAGCAGTTCTTC.

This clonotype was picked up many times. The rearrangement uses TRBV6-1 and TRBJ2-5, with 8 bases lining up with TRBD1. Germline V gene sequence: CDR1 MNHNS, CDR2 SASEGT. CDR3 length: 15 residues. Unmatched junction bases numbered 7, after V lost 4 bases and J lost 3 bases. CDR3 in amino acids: CASSVGQGLKETQYF. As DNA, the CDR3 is TGTGCCAGCAGTGTTGGACAGGGCCTAAAAGAGACCCAGTACTTC.

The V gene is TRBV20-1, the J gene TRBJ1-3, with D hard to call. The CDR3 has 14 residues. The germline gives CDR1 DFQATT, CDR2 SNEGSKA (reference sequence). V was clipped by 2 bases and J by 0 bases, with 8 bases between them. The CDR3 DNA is TGCAGTGCTAGACCCAGTAGCTCTGGAAACACCATATATTTT. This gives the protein CSARPSSSGNTIYF.